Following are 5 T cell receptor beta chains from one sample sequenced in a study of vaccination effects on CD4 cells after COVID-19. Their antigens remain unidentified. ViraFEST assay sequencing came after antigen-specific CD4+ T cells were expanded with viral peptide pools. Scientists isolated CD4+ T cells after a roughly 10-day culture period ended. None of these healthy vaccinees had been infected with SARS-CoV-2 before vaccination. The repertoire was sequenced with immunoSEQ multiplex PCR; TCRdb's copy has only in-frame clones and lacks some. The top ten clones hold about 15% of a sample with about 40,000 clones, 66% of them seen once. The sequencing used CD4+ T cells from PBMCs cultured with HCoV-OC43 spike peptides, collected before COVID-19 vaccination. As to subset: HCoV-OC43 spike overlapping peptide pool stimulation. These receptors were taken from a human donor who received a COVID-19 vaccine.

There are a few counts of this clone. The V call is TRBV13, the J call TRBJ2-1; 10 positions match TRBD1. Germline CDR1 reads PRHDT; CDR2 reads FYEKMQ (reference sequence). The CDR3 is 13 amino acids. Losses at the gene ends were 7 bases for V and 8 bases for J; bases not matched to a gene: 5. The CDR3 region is CASMGTGVDEQFF. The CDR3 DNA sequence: TGTGCCAGCATGGGGACAGGGGTCGATGAGCAGTTCTTC.

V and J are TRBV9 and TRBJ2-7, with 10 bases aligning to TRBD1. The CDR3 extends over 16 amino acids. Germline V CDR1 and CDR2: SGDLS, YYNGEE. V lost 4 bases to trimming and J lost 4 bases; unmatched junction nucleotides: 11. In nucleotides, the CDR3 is TGTGCCAGCAGCAAGTCGACCGGGACAGGGGCATACGAGCAGTACTTC. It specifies CASSKSTGTGAYEQYF.

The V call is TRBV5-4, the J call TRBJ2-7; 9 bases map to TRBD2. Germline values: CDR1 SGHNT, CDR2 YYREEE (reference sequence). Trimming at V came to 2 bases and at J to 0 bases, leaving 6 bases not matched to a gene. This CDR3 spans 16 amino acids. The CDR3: CASSLGRGGSSYEQYF. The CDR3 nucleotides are TGTGCCAGCAGCTTAGGGCGGGGGGGGAGCTCCTACGAGCAGTACTTC.

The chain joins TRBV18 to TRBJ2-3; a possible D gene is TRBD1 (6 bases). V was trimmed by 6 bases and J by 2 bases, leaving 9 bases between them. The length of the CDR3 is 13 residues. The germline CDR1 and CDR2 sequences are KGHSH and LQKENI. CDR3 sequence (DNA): TGTGCCAGCTCCACAGGGATCACAGATACGCAGTATTTT. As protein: CASSTGITDTQYF.

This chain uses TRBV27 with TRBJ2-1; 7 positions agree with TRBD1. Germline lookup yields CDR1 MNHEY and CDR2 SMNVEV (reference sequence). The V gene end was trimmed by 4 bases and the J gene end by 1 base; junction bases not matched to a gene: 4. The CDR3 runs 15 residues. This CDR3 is CASSYGGQSYNEQFF. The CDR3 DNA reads TGTGCCAGCAGTTATGGGGGACAGTCCTACAATGAGCAGTTCTTC.